Listed below are T cell receptor beta chains from one sample, sequenced in a study of T cell responses to AZD1222 COVID-19 vaccine. Assay used: immunoSEQ multiplex PCR; TCRdb lists only in-frame clones, some missing. Here the sample spans about 93,000 clones, approximately 86% being singletons. Sequenced here: peripheral blood, sampled on day 0 of AZD1222 vaccination. The source of these receptors is an adult in good health. Each CDR3 is given with its conserved first and last residue. The order of the fields is V gene, D gene, clone size, J gene, CDR3 protein, CDR3 DNA. The D gene is left open where the match is weak. Expanded clones are given a class, and other clones once, few, many or no size at all.

V gene: TRBV11-2
D gene: NA
clone size: NA
J gene: TRBJ1-1
CDR3 protein: CASSLGLMGRRGTEAFF
CDR3 DNA: TGTGCCAGCAGCTTAGGTTTGATGGGACGGAGAGGGACTGAAGCTTTCTTT

V gene: TRBV18
D gene: NA
clone size: NA
J gene: TRBJ1-5
CDR3 protein: CASSPHSNQPQHF
CDR3 DNA: TGTGCCAGCTCACCACACAGCAATCAGCCCCAGCATTTT

V gene: TRBV30
D gene: NA
clone size: NA
J gene: TRBJ1-1
CDR3 protein: CAWSAPMITEAFF
CDR3 DNA: TGTGCCTGGAGTGCACCCATGATCACTGAAGCTTTCTTT

V gene: TRBV5-1
D gene: NA
clone size: NA
J gene: TRBJ1-4
CDR3 protein: CASSFEIGDEKLFF
CDR3 DNA: TGCGCCAGCAGCTTTGAGATCGGTGATGAAAAACTGTTTTTT

V gene: TRBV6-6
D gene: TRBD1
clone size: NA
J gene: TRBJ1-1
CDR3 protein: CASTLQGAGSTEAFF
CDR3 DNA: TGTGCCAGCACCCTACAGGGGGCTGGGAGCACTGAAGCTTTCTTT

V gene: TRBV5-4
D gene: NA
clone size: few
J gene: TRBJ1-6
CDR3 protein: CASSLDPVSDSPLHF
CDR3 DNA: TGTGCCAGCAGCTTGGACCCGGTGTCGGATTCACCCCTCCACTTT

V gene: TRBV30
D gene: NA
clone size: NA
J gene: TRBJ1-2
CDR3 protein: CAWSVTHLNYGYTF
CDR3 DNA: TGTGCCTGGAGTGTAACTCACCTCAACTATGGCTACACCTTC

V gene: TRBV12-3/TRBV12-4
D gene: NA
clone size: NA
J gene: TRBJ1-1
CDR3 protein: CASNREPRTEAFF
CDR3 DNA: TGTGCCAGCAACCGGGAGCCGCGCACTGAAGCTTTCTTT

V gene: TRBV2
D gene: NA
clone size: NA
J gene: TRBJ2-2
CDR3 protein: CASSDWPAGELFF
CDR3 DNA: TGTGCCAGCAGTGATTGGCCAGCCGGGGAGCTGTTTTTT

V gene: TRBV18
D gene: TRBD2
clone size: NA
J gene: TRBJ2-7
CDR3 protein: CASSSTSGGAHSYEQYF
CDR3 DNA: TGTGCCAGCTCATCGACTAGCGGGGGGGCTCACTCCTACGAGCAGTACTTC

V gene: TRBV9
D gene: NA
clone size: NA
J gene: TRBJ1-4
CDR3 protein: CASRGVATNEKLFF
CDR3 DNA: TGTGCCAGCAGGGGAGTAGCAACTAATGAAAAACTGTTTTTT

V gene: TRBV29-1
D gene: TRBD2
clone size: NA
J gene: TRBJ2-1
CDR3 protein: CSVDPSGDYNEQFF
CDR3 DNA: TGCAGCGTAGATCCTAGCGGGGACTACAATGAGCAGTTCTTC

V gene: TRBV19
D gene: TRBD1
clone size: NA
J gene: TRBJ2-1
CDR3 protein: CASSIGTGVFNEQFF
CDR3 DNA: TGTGCCAGTAGTATTGGGACAGGGGTGTTCAATGAGCAGTTCTTC

V gene: TRBV6-5
D gene: NA
clone size: NA
J gene: TRBJ2-2
CDR3 protein: CASTYWGGRTGELFF
CDR3 DNA: TGTGCCAGCACCTACTGGGGGGGCCGGACCGGGGAGCTGTTTTTT

V gene: TRBV5-6
D gene: TRBD2
clone size: NA
J gene: TRBJ2-5
CDR3 protein: CASTRRRGDRQETQYF
CDR3 DNA: TGTGCCAGCACCAGAAGGCGGGGGGACCGACAAGAGACCCAGTACTTC

V gene: TRBV29-1
D gene: NA
clone size: NA
J gene: TRBJ2-4
CDR3 protein: CSVDLQGGKNIQYF
CDR3 DNA: TGCAGCGTTGACCTGCAGGGGGGCAAAAACATTCAGTACTTC

V gene: TRBV11-2
D gene: NA
clone size: NA
J gene: TRBJ2-5
CDR3 protein: CASTPRPQLPPGWGETQYF
CDR3 DNA: TGTGCCAGCACCCCAAGGCCCCAGCTCCCGCCGGGCTGGGGAGAGACCCAGTACTTC